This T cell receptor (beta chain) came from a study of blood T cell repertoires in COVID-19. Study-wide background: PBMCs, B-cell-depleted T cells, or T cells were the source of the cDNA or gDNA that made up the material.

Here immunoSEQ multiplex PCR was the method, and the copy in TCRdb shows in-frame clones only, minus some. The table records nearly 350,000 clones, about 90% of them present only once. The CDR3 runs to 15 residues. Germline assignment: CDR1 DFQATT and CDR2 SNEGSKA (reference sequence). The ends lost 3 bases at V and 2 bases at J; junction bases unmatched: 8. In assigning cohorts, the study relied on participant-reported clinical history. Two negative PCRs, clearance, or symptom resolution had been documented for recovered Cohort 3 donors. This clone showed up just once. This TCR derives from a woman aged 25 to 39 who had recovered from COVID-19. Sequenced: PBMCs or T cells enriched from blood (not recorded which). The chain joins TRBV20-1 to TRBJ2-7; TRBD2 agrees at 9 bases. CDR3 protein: CSASNLRGGTYEQYF. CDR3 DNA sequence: TGCAGTGCTAGTAATTTGCGGGGGGGAACCTACGAGCAGTACTTC.